This T cell receptor (beta chain) was profiled in a study of cytomegalovirus exposure and HLA in healthy donors. Study findings and constraints: The study had only CMV serostatus as immune exposure information. A later analysis found that most CMV-associated TCR beta chains appeared HLA-restricted. High sensitivity and specificity were reportedly achieved when the classifier diagnosed cytomegalovirus status.

Regarding this clone: Its specificity is unknown.

From germline, CDR1 is LNHDA and CDR2 SQIVND (reference sequence). Trimming left V 10 bases short and J 9 bases short, with 16 bases between. The CDR3 has 12 amino acids. PCR primers comprised 60 Vbeta and 13 Jbeta primers. The repertoire was sequenced with immunoSEQ multiplex PCR; TCRdb's copy has only in-frame clones and lacks some. This sample's clone table lists tens of thousands of clones. This chain links TRBV19 with TRBJ2-1, with a weak D call TRBD2 (6 bases). This sequence was found in a man between 18 and 29 years old in good health and CMV-seropositive. The sample comprised PBMCs. The DNA for the CDR3 is TGTGCCACCGAGACTAGGTCCGGTGAGCAGTTCTTC. As protein: CATETRSGEQFF.